The 25 T cell receptor beta chains reported below all come from one sample, sequenced in a study of T cell responses to AZD1222 COVID-19 vaccine. TCRdb's table, derived via immunoSEQ multiplex PCR, lists solely in-frame clones and lacks some. The sample shows around 110,000 clones, 85% to 95% of them seen only once. Here the sequenced sample was peripheral blood, taken on day 0 of AZD1222 vaccination. These receptors originate from an adult in good health.

The rearrangement uses TRBV6-6 and TRBJ2-1; the D gene is possibly TRBD2 (6 bases). Germline V CDR1 and CDR2: MNHNY, SVGAGI (reference sequence). The V gene lost 2 bases and the J gene lost 4 bases, with 12 bases spanning the gap. The CDR3 is 15 amino acids. The DNA of the CDR3 is TGTGCCAGCAGTTACGTCCGCGGGGTTTACAATGAGCAGTTCTTC. Protein: CASSYVRGVYNEQFF.

The genes are TRBV20-1 and TRBJ2-7; D not certain. The CDR3 consists of 14 residues. Trimming stripped 3 bases from V and 2 bases from J, with 14 bases between. Germline-derived CDR1 and CDR2 are DFQATT and SNEGSKA (reference sequence). CDR3 region: CSASVQGITYEQYF. CDR3 nucleotides: TGCAGTGCTAGTGTTCAAGGGATCACCTACGAGCAGTACTTC.

CDR3 coding DNA: TGTGCCAGCAGCCCCGACACCTATGGCTACACCTTC. Translation: CASSPDTYGYTF. The V call is TRBV7-9, the J call TRBJ1-2; D remains unclear. CDR3 length equals 12 residues. V lost 5 bases and J 4 bases, leaving 8 bases between the germline ends. The germline CDR1 and CDR2 sequences are SEHNR and FQNEAQ (reference sequence).

The chain combines TRBV28 with TRBJ1-3, with a weak D call TRBD1 (5 bases). Per the germline V gene, CDR1 is MDHEN and CDR2 is SYDVKM. The CDR3 extends over 16 amino acids. The ends were cut back, 7 bases at V and 0 bases at J, with 16 bases in the middle. CDR3 amino acids: CASTNSGESSGNTIYF. CDR3 DNA: TGTGCCAGCACTAACTCGGGGGAGAGCTCTGGAAACACCATATATTTT. Full variable domain (outside the CDR3, taken from reference TRBV28 and TRBJ1-3): DVKVTQSSRYLVKRTGEKVFLECVQDMDHENMFWYRQDPGLGLRLIYFSYDVKMKEKGDIPEGYSVSREKKERFSLILESASTNQTSMYLCASTNSGESSGNTIYFGEGSWLTVV.

The gene calls are TRBV5-4 and TRBJ2-7, with 8 bases lining up with TRBD2. The CDR3 is 14 amino acids. Germline trimming cut 3 bases from V and 4 bases from J; bases unmatched to any gene: 6. Germline lookup yields CDR1 SGHNT and CDR2 YYREEE (reference sequence). CDR3 protein: CASSSKTSAYEQYF. Here the CDR3 DNA reads TGTGCCAGCAGCTCGAAGACTAGCGCGTACGAGCAGTACTTC.

The chain uses TRBV19 and TRBJ1-1; 9 bases match TRBD1. The CDR3 has 14 residues. Germline trimming cut 8 bases from V and 9 bases from J; bases unmatched to any gene: 13. Germline V gene data show CDR1 as LNHDA and CDR2 as SQIVND (reference sequence). The CDR3 DNA follows: TGTGCCAGTTATATATCGGGGACAGGGCAAAAAGCTTTCTTT. Protein sequence: CASYISGTGQKAFF.

V is TRBV28 and J is TRBJ2-1, with 7 bases fitting TRBD2. Losses at the gene ends were 2 bases for V and 8 bases for J; bases not matched to a gene: 0. This CDR3 contains 12 residues. CDR1 is MDHEN, CDR2 SYDVKM, per germline. CDR3 sequence: CASSLAGDEQFF. CDR3 coding DNA: TGTGCCAGCAGTTTAGCGGGAGATGAGCAGTTCTTC.

This clone occurred once. An end of the junction does not agree with germline; a read error may underlie this. The gene calls are TRBV29-1 and TRBJ2-2, with 9 positions matching TRBD1. This CDR3 region has 13 residues. From germline, CDR1 is SQVTM and CDR2 ANQGSEA. CDR3 nucleotides: TGCCGCGTGGGGACAGGGTGGGCCGGGGAGCTGTTTTTT. Encoded protein: CRVGTGWAGELFF.

CDR3 in DNA: TGTGCCACCAGTGAGGCAGGGGGCACAGATACGCAGTATTTT. It codes for CATSEAGGTDTQYF. The V call is TRBV24-1, the J call TRBJ2-3; a weak D match, TRBD1 (6 bases). The CDR3 extends over 14 amino acids. Per germline, CDR1 KGHDR and CDR2 SFDVKD. Trimming left V 4 bases short and J 1 base short, with 8 bases between.

V is TRBV27 and J is TRBJ1-6; D is uncertain. The V end was cut by 3 bases, the J end by 10 bases, with 10 bases between. Germline CDR1 MNHEY, CDR2 SMNVEV (reference sequence). This CDR3 spans 13 amino acids. CDR3 DNA: TGTGCCAGCAGTTTTATGGGAAACTCACCCCTCCACTTT. Its translation: CASSFMGNSPLHF.

The gene calls are TRBV3-1 (or the pseudogene TRBV3-2) and TRBJ2-2, with 8 nucleotides matching TRBD2. The CDR3 has 15 amino acids. With V trimmed by 3 bases and J by 6 bases, 6 bases remained unmatched. The germline V gene has CDR1 LGHDT and CDR2 YNNKEL (reference sequence). CDR3 coding DNA: TGTGCCAGCAGCCAGGGCCGGGAGGGGGCCGGGGAGCTGTTTTTT. Translation gives CASSQGREGAGELFF.

This clone came up once. The chain recombines TRBV28 with TRBJ1-3, with D perhaps TRBD1 (6 bases). This CDR3 spans 13 amino acids. CDR1 is MDHEN and CDR2 is SYDVKM in the germline V gene. Trimming removed 6 bases from V and 8 bases from J, with 14 bases in between. CDR3 in amino acids: CASSLLSGDTIYF. CDR3 nucleotides: TGTGCCAGCAGCCTCTTATCAGGGGACACCATATATTTT.

V and J are TRBV6-2 or TRBV6-3 and TRBJ1-2; D may be TRBD1 (6 bases). The CDR3 contains 13 residues. The germline V gene has CDR1 MNHEY and CDR2 SVGEGT. The V end was cut by 6 bases, the J end by 5 bases, with 13 bases between. For the CDR3, the DNA is TGTGCCAGCAGCCTCAGGGGAAAGTATGGCTACACCTTC. As protein: CASSLRGKYGYTF.

This chain connects TRBV27 to TRBJ2-3; D gene uncertain. This CDR3 is 14 amino acids long. Trimming pared 3 bases from V and 1 base from J, leaving 8 bases between. Germline V lookup: CDR1 MNHEY, CDR2 SMNVEV (reference sequence). CDR3 protein: CASSLVTGTDTQYF. CDR3 DNA: TGTGCCAGCAGTTTGGTGACTGGCACAGATACGCAGTATTTT.

The chain links TRBV11-2 to TRBJ2-2, with 12 bases fitting TRBD2. Germline loops: CDR1 SGHAT, CDR2 FQNNGV. This CDR3 comprises 16 residues. The junction had 9 bases not matched to a gene; V was cut back by 5 bases and J by 8 bases. The DNA for the CDR3 is TGTGCCAGCAGCCCCCGACTAGCGGGAGTTGCTGGGGAGCTGTTTTTT. It is translated as CASSPRLAGVAGELFF.

This clone came up once. This sequence joins TRBV27 and TRBJ1-1, with D possibly being TRBD1 (5 bases). Germline V lookup: CDR1 MNHEY, CDR2 SMNVEV (reference sequence). V was pared by 6 bases and J by 3 bases, with 11 bases between. The CDR3 has 13 residues. In nucleotides, the CDR3 is TGTGCCAGCAGGCAGGGCGGATACACTGAAGCTTTCTTT. Translating gives CASRQGGYTEAFF.

The chain has TRBV18 and TRBJ1-4; D unresolved. The CDR3 has 14 residues. Trimming stripped 3 bases from V and 3 bases from J, with 8 bases between. Germline CDR1 KGHSH, CDR2 LQKENI. CDR3 in amino acids: CASSPSRPNEKLFF. The CDR3 nucleotides read TGTGCCAGCTCACCTTCGAGACCTAATGAAAAACTGTTTTTT.

This sequence joins TRBV5-8 and TRBJ2-3, with 7 bases identical to TRBD1. V shed 2 bases, J shed 3 bases, and the junction held 6 bases outside the gene matches. Per the germline V gene, CDR1 is SGHTS and CDR2 is YDEGEE. The CDR3 loop spans 15 amino acids. The CDR3 bases are TGTGCCAGCAGCTTAGGGGGCGGCCGGACAGATACGCAGTATTTT. It is translated as CASSLGGGRTDTQYF.

The J gene is TRBJ2-1, the V gene TRBV10-3, with TRBD2 matching 7 bases. The CDR3 extends over 14 amino acids. With 5 bases clipped from V and 5 bases from J, the junction kept 6 bases outside the gene matches. CDR1 and CDR2 from the germline V gene are ENHRY and SYGVKD. Here the CDR3 DNA reads TGTGCCATCAGTAGTAGCGGGTCCCACAATGAGCAGTTCTTC. Translation gives CAISSSGSHNEQFF.

The chain recombines TRBV5-1 with TRBJ2-3; 7 bases match TRBD1. CDR1 and CDR2 (germline): SGHRS, YFSETQ. This CDR3 spans 14 amino acids. V was pared by 0 bases and J by 3 bases, with 1 base of the junction left unmatched. The CDR3 spells CASSLVQGTDTQYF. The CDR3 nucleotides are TGCGCCAGCAGCTTGGTACAGGGGACAGATACGCAGTATTTT.

The V call is TRBV19, the J call TRBJ1-4; 11 positions match TRBD1. Germline V gene sequence: CDR1 LNHDA, CDR2 SQIVND (reference sequence). The CDR3 is made up of 15 amino acids. With V trimmed by 4 bases and J by 6 bases, 4 bases remained unmatched. Here the CDR3 reads CASSRGQGAYEKLFF. The DNA of the CDR3 is TGTGCCAGTAGTAGAGGACAGGGGGCATATGAAAAACTGTTTTTT.

This clone was detected only a few times. V gene TRBV29-1 combines with J gene TRBJ1-1; TRBD1 matches 7 bases. The CDR3 has 15 residues. Per the germline V gene, CDR1 is SQVTM and CDR2 is ANQGSEA. The V gene end was trimmed by 8 bases and the J gene end by 5 bases; junction bases not matched to a gene: 17. In DNA form, the CDR3 reads TGCAGCATTACCGGGACAGCAGCTTTTCGAACTGAAGCTTTCTTT. The encoded protein is CSITGTAAFRTEAFF.

The V and J genes are TRBV5-5 and TRBJ1-5; 11 nucleotides align to TRBD1. Germline CDR1 and CDR2: SGHKS and YYEKEE (reference sequence). V lost 2 bases and J lost 1; bases outside the gene matches: 5. The CDR3 totals 17 residues. CDR3 sequence reads: CASSLGQGAQSNQPQHF. Written as DNA, the CDR3 is TGTGCCAGCAGCTTAGGACAGGGGGCGCAAAGCAATCAGCCCCAGCATTTT.

The CDR3 nucleotides are TGTGCCAGCAGTTCCTGGACAGGGGAGGCCTACAATGAGCAGTTCTTC. Amino acid sequence: CASSSWTGEAYNEQFF. This chain joins TRBV28 and TRBJ2-1; 9 bases agree with TRBD1. The J segment lost 2 bases and the V segment lost 4 bases, leaving 6 bases of the junction unmatched. The CDR3 sequence is 16 residues long. The germline CDR1 and CDR2 sequences are MDHEN and SYDVKM.

This clone was found once. The CDR3: CASSLVRAGTGELFF. The CDR3 nucleotides are TGTGCCAGCAGCTTGGTTAGGGCGGGCACCGGGGAGCTGTTTTTT. The rearrangement uses TRBV5-6 and TRBJ2-2; a weak D match, TRBD2 (5 bases). The V end lost 0 bases, the J end lost 4 bases, and 10 bases lay between the germline ends. Germline assignment: CDR1 SGHDT and CDR2 YYEEEE. The CDR3 has 15 residues.